The 29 T cell receptor beta chains given below trace back to one sample, sequenced in a study of cytomegalovirus exposure and HLA in healthy donors. Researchers ran the PCR with 60 Vbeta and 13 Jbeta primers. The data were produced by immunoSEQ multiplex PCR, yet TCRdb's version contains in-frame clones alone and is incomplete. The sample includes roughly 93,000 clones, around three quarters of them seen just once. Sequencing was performed on PBMCs. The source is a middle-aged man in good health and CMV-seronegative.

The gene calls are TRBV11-2 and TRBJ2-3; a weak D match, TRBD1 (6 bases). The CDR3 sequence is 16 residues long. CDR1 and CDR2 (germline): SGHAT, FQNNGV. V lost 5 bases and J lost 3, with 18 bases in between. CDR3 sequence reads: CASSPWGWGPTDTQYF. The CDR3 nucleotides read TGTGCCAGCAGCCCATGGGGCTGGGGGCCTACAGATACGCAGTATTTT.

This chain links TRBV19 with TRBJ2-1, with 9 nucleotides matching TRBD1. In germline, CDR1 is LNHDA, CDR2 SQIVND (reference sequence). With V trimmed by 1 base and J by 2 bases, 3 bases remained unmatched. CDR3 length: 16 amino acids. The CDR3, as DNA: TGTGCCAGTAGTATAGGTCGGGACAGGGCCTACAATGAGCAGTTCTTC. Translated: CASSIGRDRAYNEQFF.

The chain joins TRBV19 to TRBJ1-2; no definite D call. The CDR3 length is 15 residues. Trimming left V 3 bases short and J 3 bases short, with 14 bases between. The germline V gene has CDR1 LNHDA and CDR2 SQIVND (reference sequence). The CDR3: CASSIVYGFYYGYTF. The CDR3 bases are TGTGCCAGTAGTATTGTATACGGGTTTTACTATGGCTACACCTTC.

A few counts support this clone. V is TRBV11-3 and J is TRBJ2-1, with TRBD2 identical over 11 bases. CDR1 and CDR2 from the germline V gene are SGHNT and YENEEA. The CDR3 has 15 residues. V was pared by 5 bases and J by 9 bases, with 9 bases of the junction left unmatched. The CDR3 sequence: CASSRLAGPLREQFF. The CDR3 DNA reads TGTGCCAGCAGCCGACTAGCGGGGCCCCTCCGTGAGCAGTTCTTC.

This chain uses TRBV30 with TRBJ2-3; 10 nucleotides agree with TRBD2. Trimming cost V 0 bases and J 11 bases; bases outside gene matches: 14. Germline-derived CDR1 and CDR2 are GTSNPN and SVGIG (reference sequence). The CDR3 is made up of 16 amino acids. In DNA form, the CDR3 reads TGTGCCTGGAGTGTAAGGCCTAGCGGGGGACTGTGGCTGCAGTATTTT. It encodes CAWSVRPSGGLWLQYF.

The V call is TRBV25-1, the J call TRBJ1-3; D perhaps matches TRBD1 (5 bases). The CDR3 totals 15 residues. CDR1 is MGHDK, CDR2 SYGVNS, per germline. Trimming cost V 8 bases and J 4 bases, with 18 bases left between them. The CDR3 DNA is TGTGCCAGCGCTTCTAGTAGGGGCTCCGGAAACACCATATATTTT. Amino acid sequence: CASASSRGSGNTIYF.

The rearrangement links TRBV19 to TRBJ2-1; D is possibly TRBD1 (5 bases). From germline, CDR1 is LNHDA and CDR2 SQIVND (reference sequence). CDR3 size: 19 residues. The V gene lost 3 bases and the J gene lost 1 base, with 22 bases spanning the gap. CDR3 loop: CASSMGLRASRTSYNEQFF. The CDR3 bases are TGTGCCAGTAGTATGGGCCTTCGGGCCTCAAGGACATCCTACAATGAGCAGTTCTTC. Drawing the rest from reference TRBV19 and TRBJ2-1, the complete variable domain is DGGITQSPKYLFRKEGQNVTLSCEQNLNHDAMYWYRQDPGQGLRLIYYSQIVNDFQKGDIAEGYSVSREKKESFPLTVTSAQKNPTAFYLCASSMGLRASRTSYNEQFFGPGTRLTVL.

This clone was found once. This rearrangement joins TRBV5-1 to TRBJ1-1; D remains ambiguous. Trimming shortened V by 0 bases and J by 0 bases, and 9 bases separated the two germline ends. Germline CDR1 is SGHRS and CDR2 is YFSETQ. The CDR3 loop spans 15 amino acids. CDR3 bases: TGCGCCAGCAGCTTGGGAGGGCAGTTGAACACTGAAGCTTTCTTT. Translated, it gives CASSLGGQLNTEAFF.

This rearrangement joins TRBV6-4 to TRBJ2-1; the D gene is possibly TRBD2 (6 bases). In germline, CDR1 is MRHNA, CDR2 SNTAGT. Between the trimmed V and J ends, which lost 1 base and 10 bases, there was a span of 20 bases. This CDR3 spans 16 amino acids. The CDR3 DNA is TGTGCCAGCAGTGACTTGGTGAAAGGGCAGGGAGGCGAGCAGTTCTTC. Its protein is CASSDLVKGQGGEQFF.

The rearrangement links TRBV4-3 to TRBJ2-7; a possible D gene is TRBD1 (6 bases). The CDR3 spans 14 residues. The germline gives CDR1 LGHNA, CDR2 YSLEER. V was clipped by 1 base and J by 2 bases, with 9 bases between them. CDR3 coding DNA: TGCGCCAGCAGCCAAGGTGCAGGGGCCTACGAGCAGTACTTC. Its translation is CASSQGAGAYEQYF.

This rearrangement joins TRBV4-3 to TRBJ1-5, with TRBD1 as a possible D gene (5 bases). V was pared by 0 bases and J by 1 base, with 16 bases between. Germline V gene lookup returns CDR1 LGHNA and CDR2 YSLEER. This CDR3 contains 18 residues. For the CDR3, the DNA is TGCGCCAGCAGCCAAGAAGTCGCGGGGGGTGGGAGCAATCAGCCCCAGCATTTT. Translating it yields CASSQEVAGGGSNQPQHF.

This rearrangement joins TRBV2 to TRBJ2-1; D is unresolved. The germline V gene encodes CDR1 SNHLY and CDR2 FYNNEI. Trimming took off 2 bases at V and 8 bases at J, with 4 bases between the two ends. CDR3 size: 11 residues. The CDR3 protein is CASSEQYEQFF. The DNA for the CDR3 is TGTGCCAGCAGTGAACAATATGAGCAGTTCTTC. Based on the CDR3 plus reference TRBV2 and TRBJ2-1, the full variable domain is EPEVTQTPSHQVTQMGQEVILRCVPISNHLYFYWYRQILGQKVEFLVSFYNNEISEKSEIFDDQFSVERPDGSNFTLKIRSTKLEDSAMYFCASSEQYEQFFGPGTRLTVL.

In its sample, this clone was seen a few times. J is TRBJ1-2 and V is TRBV5-1, with D tentatively TRBD1 (5 bases). V was cut by 7 bases and J by 5 bases, with 12 bases left in between. The CDR3 runs to 12 residues. Germline V CDR1 and CDR2: SGHRS, YFSETQ. CDR3 amino acids: CASGEAGYGYTF. The CDR3 DNA reads as TGCGCCAGCGGCGAAGCAGGGTATGGCTACACCTTC.

The rearrangement joins TRBV19 to TRBJ2-1; maybe TRBD2 (5 bases). The CDR3 has 14 residues. The V and J ends lost 5 bases and 4 bases respectively, with 12 bases between them. Germline V gene sequence: CDR1 LNHDA, CDR2 SQIVND (reference sequence). DNA for the CDR3: TGTGCCAGTAGTTACCGCGGGTTTTACAATGAGCAGTTCTTC. Its translation is CASSYRGFYNEQFF.

Details on this clone: A far larger clone is just one base off, so this is likely a read error. The CDR3 does not end in the conserved phenylalanine or tryptophan, so this is likely a read error. This CDR3 reads CASSQDFPLSSGANVLTL. The CDR3 nucleotides read TGTGCCAGCAGCCAAGATTTCCCGTTGAGCTCTGGGGCCAACGTCCTGACTCTC. The chain couples TRBV4-2 to TRBJ2-4; D is unclear. The J call is in doubt because the DNA end fits TRBJ2-6 better. This CDR3 has 18 amino acids. The V gene's germline CDR1 is LGHNA and CDR2 YNFKEQ.

J is TRBJ2-7 and V is TRBV7-6, with 9 nucleotides matching TRBD2. Germline V gene data show CDR1 as SGHVS and CDR2 as FNYEAQ. CDR3 length equals 15 residues. Unmatched junction bases numbered 8, after V lost 1 base and J lost 7 bases. The CDR3 reads CASSLVLAGSREQYF. The CDR3 nucleotides read TGTGCCAGCAGCTTAGTGCTAGCGGGGTCTCGGGAGCAGTACTTC.

This clone was seen more than once but under ten times. The chain has TRBV4-2 and TRBJ2-3; 10 bases map to TRBD2. The V segment lost 2 bases and the J segment 4 bases; nucleotides outside the gene matches: 0. Germline loops: CDR1 LGHNA, CDR2 YNFKEQ. The CDR3 is 14 residues long. Here the CDR3 DNA reads TGTGCCAGCAGCCAACTAGCGGGGGCAGATACGCAGTATTTT. This gives the protein CASSQLAGADTQYF.

This chain uses TRBV7-9 with TRBJ2-2; tentatively, D is TRBD1 (6 bases). Germline lookup yields CDR1 SEHNR and CDR2 FQNEAQ (reference sequence). The CDR3 has 16 residues. V was clipped by 0 bases and J by 0 bases, with 8 bases between them. The CDR3 loop is CASSLAGTPNTGELFF. In DNA, the CDR3 is TGTGCCAGCAGCTTAGCCGGGACACCGAACACCGGGGAGCTGTTTTTT.

The rearrangement links TRBV5-1 to TRBJ2-1; TRBD1 matches at 10 bases. The V gene end was trimmed by 5 bases and the J gene end by 8 bases; junction bases not matched to a gene: 10. The CDR3 has 15 amino acids. Germline lookup yields CDR1 SGHRS and CDR2 YFSETQ. In DNA form, the CDR3 reads TGCGCCAGCAGTCGACAGGGGGCTCGTGTCGATGAGCAGTTCTTC. Translation: CASSRQGARVDEQFF. Full variable domain (remainder filled in from reference TRBV5-1 and TRBJ2-1): KAGVTQTPRYLIKTRGQQVTLSCSPISGHRSVSWYQQTPGQGLQFLFEYFSETQRNKGNFPGRFSGRQFSNSRSEMNVSTLELGDSALYLCASSRQGARVDEQFFGPGTRLTVL.

The rearrangement uses TRBV10-3 and TRBJ1-6; D perhaps matches TRBD1 (6 bases). The CDR3 totals 14 residues. The germline V gene has CDR1 ENHRY and CDR2 SYGVKD. The V and J ends lost 4 bases and 7 bases respectively, with 11 bases between them. Written as DNA, the CDR3 is TGTGCCATCAGTGTAAGGACAGAGAATTCACCCCTCCACTTT. The encoded protein is CAISVRTENSPLHF.

V usage is TRBV4-2 and J usage is TRBJ2-3; 7 nucleotides line up with TRBD1. CDR3 length: 14 residues. Germline V gene sequence: CDR1 LGHNA, CDR2 YNFKEQ. V shed 4 bases, J shed 0 bases, and the junction held 1 base outside the gene matches. CDR3: CASSPDRSTDTQYF. DNA of the CDR3: TGTGCCAGCAGCCCGGACAGGAGCACAGATACGCAGTATTTT.

This clone was seen once. This chain links TRBV18 with TRBJ2-3; possibly TRBD2 for D (5 bases). CDR3 length: 17 amino acids. Germline V gene lookup returns CDR1 KGHSH and CDR2 LQKENI. The germline V and J ends were trimmed by 0 bases and 2 bases, with 15 bases remaining between them. CDR3 amino acids: CASSPPYGVEFTDTQYF. As DNA, the CDR3 is TGTGCCAGCTCACCACCGTACGGGGTCGAGTTCACAGATACGCAGTATTTT. The variable domain in full, completed from reference TRBV18 and TRBJ2-3, reads NAGVMQNPRHLVRRRGQEARLRCSPMKGHSHVYWYRQLPEEGLKFMVYLQKENIIDESGMPKERFSAEFPKEGPSILRIQQVVRGDSAAYFCASSPPYGVEFTDTQYFGPGTRLTVL.

This clone has only one observation. The chain links TRBV7-2 to TRBJ1-2; D gene ambiguous. V lost 7 bases and J lost 4, with 19 bases in between. Per the germline V gene, CDR1 is SGHTA and CDR2 is FQGNSA. The CDR3 is made up of 15 amino acids. The CDR3 is CASITPPRVGYGYTF. CDR3 coding DNA: TGTGCCAGCATTACCCCACCCCGGGTGGGCTATGGCTACACCTTC.

V and J are TRBV5-1 and TRBJ2-5; tentatively, D is TRBD1 (6 bases). The J call may be wrong; the DNA end is better matched by TRBJ2-7. The CDR3 runs to 13 residues. Germline loops: CDR1 SGHRS, CDR2 YFSETQ. CDR3 coding DNA: TGCGCCAGCAGCCGGGACAACAACTACGAGCAGTACTTC. It encodes CASSRDNNYEQYF.

The chain couples TRBV6-1 to TRBJ2-2; D not certain. Germline CDR1 MNHNS, CDR2 SASEGT. Trimming removed 5 bases at V and 5 bases at J, with 3 bases between. This CDR3 is built from 11 residues. CDR3 nucleotide sequence: TGTGCCAGCAGTCAGACCGGGGAGCTGTTTTTT. Its translation: CASSQTGELFF.

The gene calls are TRBV9 and TRBJ2-5; 7 positions match TRBD2. Germline V gives CDR1 SGDLS, CDR2 YYNGEE. The CDR3 totals 15 residues. Trimming cost V 0 bases and J 5 bases; bases outside gene matches: 7. CDR3 residues: CASSVDAGVRETQYF. DNA of the CDR3: TGTGCCAGCAGCGTAGACGCGGGGGTAAGGGAGACCCAGTACTTC.

This clone was observed a few times. The chain links TRBV11-2 to TRBJ1-4, with D hard to call. CDR1 SGHAT and CDR2 FQNNGV come from the germline V gene. V was cut by 5 bases and J by 10 bases, with 14 bases left in between. The CDR3 has 13 amino acids. CDR3 protein: CASSPVGWRKLFF. CDR3 bases: TGTGCCAGCAGCCCCGTCGGGTGGCGAAAACTGTTTTTT.

The chain combines TRBV7-6 with TRBJ2-3, with D perhaps matching TRBD1 (5 bases). The V end was cut by 5 bases, the J end by 0 bases, with 18 bases between. The CDR3 sequence is 17 residues long. Germline V lookup: CDR1 SGHVS, CDR2 FNYEAQ. The CDR3 DNA sequence: TGTGCCAGCAGCCCAAGACAGTTAATAATTAGCACAGATACGCAGTATTTT. This codes for CASSPRQLIISTDTQYF.

V usage is TRBV29-1 and J usage is TRBJ1-3; 7 nucleotides line up with TRBD1. The length of the CDR3 is 12 residues. The germline gives CDR1 SQVTM, CDR2 ANQGSEA. Germline trimming cut 5 bases from V and 3 bases from J; bases unmatched to any gene: 1. In DNA, the CDR3 is TGCAGCGTTAGGGGGCTTGGAAACACCATATATTTT. As protein: CSVRGLGNTIYF.